This record covers a single T cell receptor (beta chain). The data were obtained in a study of blood T cell repertoires in COVID-19. Across the whole study: PBMCs, B-cell-depleted T cells, or T cells were the source of the cDNA or gDNA that made up the material.

CDR1 and CDR2 (germline): SNHLY, FYNNEI. Unmatched junction bases numbered 3, after V lost 6 bases and J lost 4 bases. CDR3 length: 14 residues. TCRdb's copy holds only in-frame clones and misses some; the assay was immunoSEQ multiplex PCR. There are over 150,000 clones in the sample; around 82% occur only once, and over 12% lies in the top ten. The chain carries TRBV2 and TRBJ2-2, with 9 nucleotides matching TRBD2. The origin of this receptor is a man in his late teens or twenties with active or convalescent COVID-19. The sample was peripheral blood. CDR3 amino acids: CASSAGGSTGELFF. As DNA, the CDR3 is TGTGCCAGCAGCGCGGGGGGGAGCACCGGGGAGCTGTTTTTT.